What follows is one TCR beta chain and its context. Its target antigen remains unknown. Base qualities were left out, and no much larger clone turns up one base away. The library was prepared using the immunoSEQ multiplex PCR assay. TCRdb mirrors the immuneACCESS table, restricted to in-frame sequences. Some clones are absent from its copies; in checked studies, under half trace to an unresolved V gene, and the reason for the others is unknown. The sample profile shows 130,000 or so clones; roughly 86% of them were found once. Of the sample, about 7.6% is held by the ten largest clones. The CDR3 runs 14 residues from the cysteine to the phenylalanine. Only the CDR3 DNA is retained, 42 bases long and in frame from the first base. V was cut back by 0 bases and J by 3 bases, leaving a gap of 8 bases between them. CDR1 and CDR2 were assigned from the germline V gene as SGHAT and FQNNGV. The data stem from a study of control samples from healthy donors and cancer patients (dated by TCRdb to about 2020).

Sequenced sample: PBMCs. In this chain, TRBV11-2 is recombined with TRBJ1-2; 5 matching bases give a weak D call of TRBD1. This receptor was taken from a man in his fifties with head and neck cancer. The DNA sequence reads TGTGCCAGCAGCTTAGATCGGGGGGACTATGGCTACACCTTC. Its product reads: CASSLDRGDYGYTF.